The clone carrying this TCR beta chain was seen many times. Trimming at V came to 0 bases and at J to 2 bases, leaving 2 bases not matched to a gene. This CDR3 comprises 15 residues. Looked up from germline, CDR1 is DFQATT and CDR2 is SNEGSKA (reference sequence). Template switching added a universal primer site; cDNA carried unique molecular identifiers. TCRdb independently ran MiXCR on the 5' RACE reads; one entry per CDR3 protein. The profile shows some 500,000 distinct CDR3 sequences, 13% to 15% of them singletons. This specimen belongs to a study of identical twins. The same sample was also used in a study of yellow fever vaccine responses in identical twins.

This clonotype was obtained from a woman aged 18-29 years in good health. V usage is TRBV20-1 and J usage is TRBJ1-5; 9 bases match TRBD1. Input material: CD4+ T cells sorted from blood. CDR3 sequence (DNA): TGCAGTGCTAGAGATCGGGACAGGGGCAATCAGCCCCAGCATTTT. Its protein product is CSARDRDRGNQPQHF.